The T cell receptor beta chain under discussion was sequenced for a study of blood T cell repertoires in COVID-19. Study-level background: Sources were T cells, B-cell-depleted T cells, or PBMCs; the material itself was cDNA or gDNA.

V shed 4 bases and J shed 7 bases, with 13 bases lying between them. Germline CDR1 SGHAT, CDR2 FQDESV (reference sequence). This CDR3 spans 13 amino acids. Assignments of participants to cohorts depended upon their own reported clinical history. Clones were read by immunoSEQ multiplex PCR, and TCRdb kept only the in-frame ones, dropping some. The sample lists roughly 370,000 clones; around nine tenths were seen once. The sample was PBMCs or T cells enriched from blood (not recorded which). The rearrangement links TRBV11-1 to TRBJ1-1; D not resolved. This receptor was identified in a woman between 45 and 65 years old who had recovered from COVID-19. The CDR3 loop reads CASSWSRDIEAFF. The CDR3 coding sequence is TGTGCCAGCAGCTGGTCCCGCGACATTGAAGCTTTCTTT.